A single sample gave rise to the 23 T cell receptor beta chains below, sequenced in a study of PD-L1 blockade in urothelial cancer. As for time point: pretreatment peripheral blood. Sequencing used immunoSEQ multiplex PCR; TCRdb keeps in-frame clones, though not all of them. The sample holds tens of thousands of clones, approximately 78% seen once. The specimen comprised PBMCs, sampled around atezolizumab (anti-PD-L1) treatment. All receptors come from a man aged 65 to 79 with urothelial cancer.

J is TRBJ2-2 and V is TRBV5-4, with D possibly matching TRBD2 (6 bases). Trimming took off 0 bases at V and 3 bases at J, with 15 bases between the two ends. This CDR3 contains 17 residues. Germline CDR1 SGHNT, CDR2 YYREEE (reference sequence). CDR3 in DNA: TGTGCCAGCAGCTTGGAACTAACCGGGAGCTACACCGGGGAGCTGTTTTTT. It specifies CASSLELTGSYTGELFF.

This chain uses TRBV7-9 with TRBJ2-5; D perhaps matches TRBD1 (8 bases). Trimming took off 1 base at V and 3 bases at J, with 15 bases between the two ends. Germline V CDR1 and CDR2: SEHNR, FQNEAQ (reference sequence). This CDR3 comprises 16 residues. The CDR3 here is CASSLDNRGGKETQYF. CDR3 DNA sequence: TGTGCCAGCAGCTTAGATAACAGGGGGGGAAAAGAGACCCAGTACTTC.

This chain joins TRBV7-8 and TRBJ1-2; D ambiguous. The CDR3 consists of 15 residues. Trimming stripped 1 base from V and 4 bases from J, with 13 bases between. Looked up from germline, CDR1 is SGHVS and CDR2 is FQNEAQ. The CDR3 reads CASSLDQRAIYGYTF. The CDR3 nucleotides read TGTGCCAGCAGCTTAGATCAGAGGGCGATCTATGGCTACACCTTC.

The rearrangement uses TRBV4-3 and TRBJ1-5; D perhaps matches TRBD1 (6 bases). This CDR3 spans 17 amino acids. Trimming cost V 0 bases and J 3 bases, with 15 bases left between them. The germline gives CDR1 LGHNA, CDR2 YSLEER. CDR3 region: CASSQEISGGHNQPQHF. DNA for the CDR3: TGCGCCAGCAGCCAAGAGATATCTGGGGGCCACAATCAGCCCCAGCATTTT.

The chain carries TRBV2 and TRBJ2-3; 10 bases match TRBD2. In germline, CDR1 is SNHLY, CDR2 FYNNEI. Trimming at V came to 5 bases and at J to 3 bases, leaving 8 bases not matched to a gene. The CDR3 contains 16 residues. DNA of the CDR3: TGTGCCAGCAGTCAAGGAACTAGCGGGAATACAGATACGCAGTATTTT. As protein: CASSQGTSGNTDTQYF.

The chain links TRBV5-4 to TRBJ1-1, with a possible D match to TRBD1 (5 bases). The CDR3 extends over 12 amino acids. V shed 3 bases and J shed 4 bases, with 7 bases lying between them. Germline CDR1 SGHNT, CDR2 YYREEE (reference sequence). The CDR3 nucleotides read TGTGCCAGCAGCTGGGGGGGCACTGAAGCTTTCTTT. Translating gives CASSWGGTEAFF. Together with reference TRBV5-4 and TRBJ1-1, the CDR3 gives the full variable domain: ETGVTQSPTHLIKTRGQQVTLRCSSQSGHNTVSWYQQALGQGPQFIFQYYREEENGRGNFPPRFSGLQFPNYSSELNVNALELDDSALYLCASSWGGTEAFFGQGTRLTVV.

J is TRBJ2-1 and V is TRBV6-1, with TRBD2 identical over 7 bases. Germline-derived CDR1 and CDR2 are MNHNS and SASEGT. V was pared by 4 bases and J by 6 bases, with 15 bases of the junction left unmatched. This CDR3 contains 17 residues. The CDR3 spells CASSGTFERGGVNEQFF. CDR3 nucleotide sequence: TGTGCCAGCAGTGGGACATTCGAGCGGGGAGGGGTCAATGAGCAGTTCTTC.

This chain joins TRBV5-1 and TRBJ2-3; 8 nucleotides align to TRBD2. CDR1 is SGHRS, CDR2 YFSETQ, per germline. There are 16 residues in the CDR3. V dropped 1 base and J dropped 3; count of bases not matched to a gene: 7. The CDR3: CASSLTGGPMTDTQYF. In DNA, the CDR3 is TGCGCCAGCAGCTTGACGGGAGGGCCCATGACAGATACGCAGTATTTT.

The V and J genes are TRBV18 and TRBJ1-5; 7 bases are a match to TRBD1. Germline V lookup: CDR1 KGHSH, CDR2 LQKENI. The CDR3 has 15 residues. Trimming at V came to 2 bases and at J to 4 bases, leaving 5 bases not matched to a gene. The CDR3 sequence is CASSPSVQGNQPQHF. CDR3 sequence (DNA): TGTGCCAGCTCACCATCTGTACAGGGGAATCAGCCCCAGCATTTT. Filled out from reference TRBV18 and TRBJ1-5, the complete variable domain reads NAGVMQNPRHLVRRRGQEARLRCSPMKGHSHVYWYRQLPEEGLKFMVYLQKENIIDESGMPKERFSAEFPKEGPSILRIQQVVRGDSAAYFCASSPSVQGNQPQHFGDGTRLSIL.

In DNA form, the CDR3 reads TGTGCCAGCAGCTTAGATGATGGGACTCCCCACAAATTCTTC. This sequence encodes CASSLDDGTPHKFF. V and J are TRBV7-7 and TRBJ2-1, with D possibly matching TRBD2 (6 bases). Germline V gene lookup returns CDR1 SSHAT and CDR2 FNYEAQ (reference sequence). V was shortened by 1 base and J by 16 bases, with 20 bases between the two germline ends. This CDR3 is 14 amino acids long.

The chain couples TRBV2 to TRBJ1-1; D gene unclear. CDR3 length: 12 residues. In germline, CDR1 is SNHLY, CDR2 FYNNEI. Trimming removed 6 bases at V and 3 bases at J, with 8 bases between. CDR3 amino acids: CASSGDDTEAFF. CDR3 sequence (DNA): TGTGCCAGCAGCGGAGATGACACTGAAGCTTTCTTT.

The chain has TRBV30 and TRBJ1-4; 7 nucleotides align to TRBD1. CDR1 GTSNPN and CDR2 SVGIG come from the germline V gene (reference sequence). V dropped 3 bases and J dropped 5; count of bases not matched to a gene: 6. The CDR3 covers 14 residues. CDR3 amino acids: CAWRFGTVNEKLFF. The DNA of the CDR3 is TGTGCCTGGAGGTTCGGGACAGTCAATGAAAAACTGTTTTTT.

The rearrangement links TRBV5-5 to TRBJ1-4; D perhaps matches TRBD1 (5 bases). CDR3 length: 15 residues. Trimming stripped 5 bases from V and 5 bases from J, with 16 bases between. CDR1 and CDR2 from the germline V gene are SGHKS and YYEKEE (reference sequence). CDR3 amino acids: CASRSETAANEKLFF. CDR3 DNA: TGTGCCAGCAGATCTGAGACAGCTGCCAATGAAAAACTGTTTTTT.

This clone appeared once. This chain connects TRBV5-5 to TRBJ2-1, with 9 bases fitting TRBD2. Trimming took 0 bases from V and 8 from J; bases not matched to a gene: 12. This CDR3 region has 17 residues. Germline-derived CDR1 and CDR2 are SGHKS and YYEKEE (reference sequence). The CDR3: CASSLEPAGGYFDEQFF. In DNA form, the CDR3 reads TGTGCCAGCAGCTTGGAGCCAGCGGGAGGATACTTTGATGAGCAGTTCTTC.

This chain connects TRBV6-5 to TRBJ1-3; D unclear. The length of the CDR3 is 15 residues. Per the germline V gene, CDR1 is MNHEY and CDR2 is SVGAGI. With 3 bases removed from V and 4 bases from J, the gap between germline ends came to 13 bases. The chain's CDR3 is CASSYDGSTGNTIYF. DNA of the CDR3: TGTGCCAGCAGTTATGACGGGTCCACAGGAAACACCATATATTTT.

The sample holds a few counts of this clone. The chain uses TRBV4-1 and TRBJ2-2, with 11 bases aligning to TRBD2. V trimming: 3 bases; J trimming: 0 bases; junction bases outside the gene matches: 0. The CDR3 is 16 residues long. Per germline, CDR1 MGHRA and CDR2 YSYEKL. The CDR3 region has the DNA TGCGCCAGCAGCCATAGCGGGAGGGCGAACACCGGGGAGCTGTTTTTT. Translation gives CASSHSGRANTGELFF.

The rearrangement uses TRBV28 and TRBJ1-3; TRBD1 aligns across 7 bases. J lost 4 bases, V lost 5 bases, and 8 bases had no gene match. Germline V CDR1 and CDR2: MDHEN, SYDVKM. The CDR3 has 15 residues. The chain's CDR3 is CASSLEQGIGNTIYF. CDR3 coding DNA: TGTGCCAGCAGTCTTGAACAGGGGATAGGAAACACCATATATTTT.

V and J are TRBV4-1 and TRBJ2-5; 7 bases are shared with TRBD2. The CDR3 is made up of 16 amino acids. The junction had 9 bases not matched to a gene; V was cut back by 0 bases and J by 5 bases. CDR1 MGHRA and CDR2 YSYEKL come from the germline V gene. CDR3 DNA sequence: TGCGCCAGCAGCCAAGATATTGCGGGAGCCCCCGAGACCCAGTACTTC. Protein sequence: CASSQDIAGAPETQYF.

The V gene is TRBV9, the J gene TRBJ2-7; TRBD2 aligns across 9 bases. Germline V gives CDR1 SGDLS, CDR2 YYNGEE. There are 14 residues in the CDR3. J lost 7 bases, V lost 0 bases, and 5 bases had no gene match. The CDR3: CASSVELAGFEQYF. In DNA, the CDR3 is TGTGCCAGCAGCGTAGAGCTAGCGGGATTTGAGCAGTACTTC. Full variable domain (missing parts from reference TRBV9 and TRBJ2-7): DSGVTQTPKHLITATGQRVTLRCSPRSGDLSVYWYQQSLDQGLQFLIQYYNGEERAKGNILERFSAQQFPDLHSELNLSSLELGDSALYFCASSVELAGFEQYFGPGTRLTVT.

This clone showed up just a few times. The CDR3 loop is CASSGSGAGRRTDTQYF. The CDR3 DNA sequence: TGTGCCAGCAGTGGATCTGGAGCCGGGAGGCGCACAGATACGCAGTATTTT. The chain couples TRBV25-1 to TRBJ2-3, with 7 positions matching TRBD2. The trim removed 4 bases at V and 1 base at J, leaving 11 bases unmatched. CDR1 and CDR2 (germline): MGHDK, SYGVNS. The CDR3 spans 17 residues.

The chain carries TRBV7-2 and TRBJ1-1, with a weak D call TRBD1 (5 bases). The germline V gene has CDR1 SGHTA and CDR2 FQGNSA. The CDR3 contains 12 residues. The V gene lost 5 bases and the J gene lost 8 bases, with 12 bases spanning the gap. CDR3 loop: CASSPGHTEAFF. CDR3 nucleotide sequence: TGTGCCAGCAGCCCCGGACATACGGAAGCTTTCTTT.

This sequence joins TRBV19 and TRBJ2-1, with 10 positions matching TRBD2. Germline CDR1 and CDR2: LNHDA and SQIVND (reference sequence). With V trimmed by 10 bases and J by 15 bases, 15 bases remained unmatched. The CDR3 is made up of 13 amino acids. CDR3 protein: CATTPSGSPVWFF. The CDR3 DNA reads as TGTGCCACCACCCCTAGCGGGAGTCCTGTATGGTTCTTC.

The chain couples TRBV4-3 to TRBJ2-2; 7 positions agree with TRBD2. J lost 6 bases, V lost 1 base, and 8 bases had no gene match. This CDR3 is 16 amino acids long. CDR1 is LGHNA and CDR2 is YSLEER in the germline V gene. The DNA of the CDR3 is TGCGCCAGCAGCCAAGCAATCTGGGGGGGTGCCGGGGAGCTGTTTTTT. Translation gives CASSQAIWGGAGELFF.